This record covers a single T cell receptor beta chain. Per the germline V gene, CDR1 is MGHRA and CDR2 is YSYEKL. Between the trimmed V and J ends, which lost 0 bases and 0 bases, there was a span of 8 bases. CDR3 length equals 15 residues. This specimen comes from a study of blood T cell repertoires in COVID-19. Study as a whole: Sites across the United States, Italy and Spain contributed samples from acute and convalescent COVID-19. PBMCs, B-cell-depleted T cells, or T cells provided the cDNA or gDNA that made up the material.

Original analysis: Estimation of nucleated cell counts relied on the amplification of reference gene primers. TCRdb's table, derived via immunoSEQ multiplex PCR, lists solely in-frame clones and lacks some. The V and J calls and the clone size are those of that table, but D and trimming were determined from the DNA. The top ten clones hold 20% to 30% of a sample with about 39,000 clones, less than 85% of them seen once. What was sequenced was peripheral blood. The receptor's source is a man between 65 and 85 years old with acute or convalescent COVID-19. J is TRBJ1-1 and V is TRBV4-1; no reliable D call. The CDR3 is CASSQDPLMNTEAFF. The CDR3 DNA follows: TGCGCCAGCAGCCAAGATCCACTCATGAACACTGAAGCTTTCTTT.